This T cell receptor beta chain was sequenced in a study of identical twins. Points from the study as a whole: Fewer insertions marked abundant cord blood beta clonotypes; young adult naive trended weakly, memory not at all.

V lost 0 bases, J lost 5 bases, and 14 bases stayed unmatched. Germline values: CDR1 DFQATT, CDR2 SNEGSKA (reference sequence). The CDR3 covers 18 residues. Remarks on this clonotype: Its specificity is not known.

TCRdb reprocessed the 5' RACE reads with MiXCR, giving one entry per CDR3 protein. The table includes approximately 890,000 distinct CDR3 sequences, roughly an eighth detected once. These data are also associated with another study on yellow fever vaccine responses in identical twins.

The V gene is TRBV20-1, the J gene TRBJ2-1; 9 bases fit TRBD2. Sequenced material: PBMCs. The source of this sequence is a woman in her late teens or twenties in good health. CDR3 in amino acids: CSARDLGAGGSRDNEQFF. The CDR3 nucleotides read TGCAGTGCTAGAGATCTTGGAGCGGGAGGTTCTAGGGACAATGAGCAGTTCTTC.